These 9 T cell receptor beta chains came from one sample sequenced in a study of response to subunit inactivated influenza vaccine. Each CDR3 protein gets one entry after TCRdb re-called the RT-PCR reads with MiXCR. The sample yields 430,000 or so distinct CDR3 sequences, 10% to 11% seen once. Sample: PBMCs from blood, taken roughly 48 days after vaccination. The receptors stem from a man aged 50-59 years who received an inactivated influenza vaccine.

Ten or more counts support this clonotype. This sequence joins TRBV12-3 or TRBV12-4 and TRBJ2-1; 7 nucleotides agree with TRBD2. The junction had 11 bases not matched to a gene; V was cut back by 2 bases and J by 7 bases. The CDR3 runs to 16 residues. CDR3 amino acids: CASSLSAGARDNEQFF. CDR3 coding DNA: TGTGCCAGCAGTTTATCGGCGGGAGCCCGAGATAATGAGCAGTTCTTC.

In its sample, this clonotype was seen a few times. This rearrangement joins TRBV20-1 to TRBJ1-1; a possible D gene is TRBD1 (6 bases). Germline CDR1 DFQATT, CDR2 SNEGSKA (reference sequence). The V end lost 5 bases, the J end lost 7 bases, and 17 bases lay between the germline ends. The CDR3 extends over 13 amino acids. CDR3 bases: TGCAGTGCTGGGGAAGGGGGTAACCTTGAAGCTTTCTTT. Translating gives CSAGEGGNLEAFF.

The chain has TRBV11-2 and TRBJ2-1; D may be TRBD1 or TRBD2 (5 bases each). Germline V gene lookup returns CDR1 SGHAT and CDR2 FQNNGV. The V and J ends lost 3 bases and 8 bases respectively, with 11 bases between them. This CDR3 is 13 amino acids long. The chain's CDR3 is CASSFGGDDEQFF. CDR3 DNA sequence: TGTGCCAGCAGCTTTGGGGGAGACGATGAGCAGTTCTTC.

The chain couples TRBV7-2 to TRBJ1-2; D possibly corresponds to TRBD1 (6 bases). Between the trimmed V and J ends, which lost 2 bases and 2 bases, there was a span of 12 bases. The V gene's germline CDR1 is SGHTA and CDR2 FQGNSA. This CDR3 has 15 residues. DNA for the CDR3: TGTGCCAGCAGCTTAAGACAGGCCGCCAACTATGGCTACACCTTC. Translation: CASSLRQAANYGYTF.

CDR3 in amino acids: CATSRDGVASGANVLTF. The CDR3 nucleotides are TGTGCCACCAGCAGAGATGGGGTGGCGTCTGGGGCCAACGTCCTGACTTTC. The chain combines TRBV15 with TRBJ2-6; no reliable D call. Trimming stripped 0 bases from V and 1 base from J, with 10 bases between. This CDR3 is 17 amino acids long. Germline V lookup: CDR1 LNHNV, CDR2 YYDKDF (reference sequence).

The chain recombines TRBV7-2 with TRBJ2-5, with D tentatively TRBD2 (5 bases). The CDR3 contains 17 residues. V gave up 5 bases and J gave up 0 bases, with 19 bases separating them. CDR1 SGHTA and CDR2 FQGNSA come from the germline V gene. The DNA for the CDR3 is TGTGCCAGCAGCCCGGTTGGAGGACTGTTAAACCAAGAGACCCAGTACTTC. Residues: CASSPVGGLLNQETQYF.

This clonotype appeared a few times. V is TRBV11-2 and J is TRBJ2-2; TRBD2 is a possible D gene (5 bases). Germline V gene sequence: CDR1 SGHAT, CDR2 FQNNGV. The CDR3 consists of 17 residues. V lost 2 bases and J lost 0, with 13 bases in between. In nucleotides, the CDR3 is TGTGCCAGCAGCTTATTATTCCTAGCCTCGAACACCGGGGAGCTGTTTTTT. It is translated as CASSLLFLASNTGELFF.

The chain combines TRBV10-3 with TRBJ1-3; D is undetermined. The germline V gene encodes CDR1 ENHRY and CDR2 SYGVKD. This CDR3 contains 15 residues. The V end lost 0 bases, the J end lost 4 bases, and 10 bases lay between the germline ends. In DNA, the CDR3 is TGTGCCATCAGTGAGTCAAGCAAAGTGGGAAACACCATATATTTT. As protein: CAISESSKVGNTIYF.

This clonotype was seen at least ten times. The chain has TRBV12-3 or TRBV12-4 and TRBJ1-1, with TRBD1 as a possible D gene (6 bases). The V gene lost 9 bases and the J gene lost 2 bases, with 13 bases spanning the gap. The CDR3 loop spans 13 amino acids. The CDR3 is CASTWTVNTEAFF. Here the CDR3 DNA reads TGTGCCAGTACTTGGACAGTTAACACTGAAGCTTTCTTT.